Following are 16 T cell receptor beta chains from one sample sequenced in a study of siplizumab effects on memory and regulatory T cells. TCRdb's table, derived via immunoSEQ multiplex PCR, lists solely in-frame clones and lacks some. The table lists around 87,000 clones, around 90% of them singletons. Sequencing was performed on CD4+ T cells sorted from blood. The receptors here all came from a human donor in good health.

This clone turned up a few times. This sequence joins TRBV19 and TRBJ2-2; TRBD2 is a possible D gene (7 bases). This CDR3 has 15 residues. CDR1 LNHDA and CDR2 SQIVND come from the germline V gene (reference sequence). Trimming cost V 5 bases and J 4 bases, with 14 bases left between them. CDR3 residues: CASSQTGRGTGELFF. The CDR3 DNA reads as TGTGCCAGTAGTCAAACAGGGAGGGGCACCGGGGAGCTGTTTTTT.

This chain connects TRBV7-8 to TRBJ2-6; 8 bases are a match to TRBD1. With V trimmed by 0 bases and J by 2 bases, 9 bases remained unmatched. CDR1 and CDR2 from the germline V gene are SGHVS and FQNEAQ. The length of the CDR3 is 19 residues. The CDR3 DNA follows: TGTGCCAGCAGCTTAGCGTTCGGACAGGGTTTCGCTGGGGCCAACGTCCTGACTTTC. This translates into CASSLAFGQGFAGANVLTF.

The chain has TRBV7-2 and TRBJ2-7, with 13 bases identical to TRBD2. Germline lookup yields CDR1 SGHTA and CDR2 FQGNSA. The CDR3 has 15 amino acids. Unmatched junction bases numbered 7, after V lost 5 bases and J lost 6 bases. DNA for the CDR3: TGTGCCAGCAGCGTCACTAGCGGGAGGGAAAGCGAGCAGTACTTC. Translating it yields CASSVTSGRESEQYF.

The chain recombines TRBV5-1 with TRBJ1-1, with a possible D match to TRBD1 (5 bases). The germline V gene has CDR1 SGHRS and CDR2 YFSETQ. The CDR3 has 16 amino acids. The V end was cut by 2 bases, the J end by 1 base, with 15 bases between. CDR3 bases: TGCGCCAGCAGCTTTAGTCCAGGGCATGAGAACACTGAAGCTTTCTTT. Protein product: CASSFSPGHENTEAFF.

This chain's CDR3 is CASSGGTYYEQYF. In nucleotides, the CDR3 is TGTGCCAGCAGCGGGGGGACTTATTACGAGCAGTACTTC. This sequence joins TRBV7-9 and TRBJ2-7; D is possibly TRBD2 (6 bases). V was clipped by 5 bases and J by 4 bases, with 12 bases between them. Looked up from germline, CDR1 is SEHNR and CDR2 is FQNEAQ (reference sequence). This CDR3 contains 13 residues. Full variable domain (rest looked up from reference TRBV7-9 and TRBJ2-7): DTGVSQNPRHKITKRGQNVTFRCDPISEHNRLYWYRQTLGQGPEFLTYFQNEAQLEKSRLLSDRFSAERPKGSFSTLEIQRTEQGDSAMYLCASSGGTYYEQYFGPGTRLTVT.

V is TRBV30 and J is TRBJ1-1, with 8 bases matching TRBD1. In germline, CDR1 is GTSNPN, CDR2 SVGIG (reference sequence). The CDR3 spans 15 residues. V was pared by 6 bases and J by 5 bases, with 14 bases of the junction left unmatched. CDR3 coding DNA: TGTGCCTGCGGACAGGGCCAGCGTGGGGGTACTGAAGCTTTCTTT. Protein: CACGQGQRGGTEAFF.

This CDR3 reads CAISENVGGQGGANVLTF. CDR3 nucleotides: TGTGCCATCAGTGAGAATGTGGGGGGCCAGGGGGGGGCCAACGTCCTGACTTTC. This chain connects TRBV10-3 to TRBJ2-6; perhaps D is TRBD1 or TRBD2 (6 bases each). Germline V lookup: CDR1 ENHRY, CDR2 SYGVKD. Trimming cost V 2 bases and J 4 bases, with 18 bases left between them. The CDR3 spans 18 residues.

This chain links TRBV18 with TRBJ1-3, with a weak D call TRBD1 (5 bases). CDR1 and CDR2 from the germline V gene are KGHSH and LQKENI. V was shortened by 6 bases and J by 6 bases, with 15 bases between the two germline ends. This CDR3 spans 14 amino acids. CDR3 coding DNA: TGTGCCAGCTCTAAACGGGACGGTCAAAACACCATATATTTT. This sequence encodes CASSKRDGQNTIYF.

The chain recombines TRBV2 with TRBJ1-4; D gene unclear. The CDR3 runs 14 residues. The germline V and J ends were trimmed by 6 bases and 3 bases, with 11 bases remaining between them. The germline gives CDR1 SNHLY, CDR2 FYNNEI. CDR3 DNA sequence: TGTGCCAGCAGGGAGGCGGCGGCTAATGAAAAACTGTTTTTT. Protein product: CASREAAANEKLFF.

This chain joins TRBV6-5 and TRBJ2-3; TRBD2 aligns across 7 bases. The germline CDR1 and CDR2 sequences are MNHEY and SVGAGI. The CDR3 is 13 amino acids. Losses at the gene ends were 7 bases for V and 3 bases for J; bases not matched to a gene: 4. CDR3 coding DNA: TGTGCCAGCATAAAGGGAGGGACAGATACGCAGTATTTT. This codes for CASIKGGTDTQYF.

This chain joins TRBV19 and TRBJ1-5; possible D gene TRBD1, 5 bases. Between the trimmed V and J ends, which lost 5 bases and 1 base, there was a span of 12 bases. Germline V gene data show CDR1 as LNHDA and CDR2 as SQIVND (reference sequence). The CDR3 has 15 residues. In nucleotides, the CDR3 is TGTGCCAGTAGTCTACAGGATACGAGCAATCAGCCCCAGCATTTT. Its protein product is CASSLQDTSNQPQHF.

For the CDR3, the DNA is TGTGCCAGCAGCTCCTCCGGACAGGTCGAGACCCAGTACTTC. Its translation: CASSSSGQVETQYF. This rearrangement joins TRBV5-5 to TRBJ2-5; 7 bases line up with TRBD1. Germline V gene data show CDR1 as SGHKS and CDR2 as YYEKEE (reference sequence). CDR3 length equals 14 residues. V trimming: 3 bases; J trimming: 5 bases; junction bases outside the gene matches: 7.

This CDR3 is CASSQVAGGLQPQYF. The DNA of the CDR3 is TGTGCCAGCAGCCAAGTAGCGGGAGGGCTTCAACCTCAGTACTTC. The J gene is TRBJ2-7, the V gene TRBV4-2; 11 bases are a match to TRBD2. The length of the CDR3 is 15 residues. The germline gives CDR1 LGHNA, CDR2 YNFKEQ. V was pared by 1 base and J by 10 bases, with 9 bases of the junction left unmatched.

V and J are TRBV23-1 and TRBJ1-1; D gene unclear. TRBV23-1 carries the ORF label, with uncertain function. The V end was cut by 0 bases, the J end by 8 bases, with 7 bases between. CDR3 size: 12 residues. The CDR3 bases are TGCGCCAGCAGTCAATCGAAGGGAGAAGCTTTCTTT. Its translation: CASSQSKGEAFF.

The chain recombines TRBV9 with TRBJ2-5, with D maybe TRBD2 (7 bases). The V and J ends lost 0 bases and 5 bases respectively, with 14 bases between them. The length of the CDR3 is 15 residues. CDR1 is SGDLS, CDR2 YYNGEE, per germline. The CDR3 DNA is TGTGCCAGCAGCGTAGGGGCGGGGGCAAAGGAGACCCAGTACTTC. This sequence encodes CASSVGAGAKETQYF. Variable domain in full (rest from reference TRBV9 and TRBJ2-5): DSGVTQTPKHLITATGQRVTLRCSPRSGDLSVYWYQQSLDQGLQFLIQYYNGEERAKGNILERFSAQQFPDLHSELNLSSLELGDSALYFCASSVGAGAKETQYFGPGTRLLVL.

Here the CDR3 reads CAISAGQGPETF. CDR3 nucleotide sequence: TGTGCCATCAGCGCTGGACAGGGTCCGGAGACCTTC. The chain recombines TRBV10-3 with TRBJ1-2, with 8 bases fitting TRBD1. V trimming: 6 bases; J trimming: 14 bases; junction bases outside the gene matches: 11. Germline V lookup: CDR1 ENHRY, CDR2 SYGVKD. This CDR3 is 12 amino acids long.